The next 9 T cell receptor beta chains were all read from a single sample in a study of cytomegalovirus exposure and HLA in healthy donors. It was with 60 Vbeta and 13 Jbeta primers that the PCR ran. Some clones are missing from TCRdb's copy, which holds only in-frame ones; the method was immunoSEQ multiplex PCR. Of approximately 150,000 clones listed, around 85% were seen once; the top ten hold roughly 2.8%. The sequenced sample consisted of PBMCs. The receptors derive from a woman aged 25 to 39 in good health and CMV-seronegative.

The V and J genes are TRBV28 and TRBJ2-3; 9 bases match TRBD2. The J segment lost 5 bases and the V segment lost 3 bases, leaving 0 bases of the junction unmatched. The CDR3 contains 13 residues. Germline V CDR1 and CDR2: MDHEN, SYDVKM. CDR3: CASSFSGRDTQYF. The CDR3 coding sequence is TGTGCCAGCAGTTTTAGCGGGAGAGATACGCAGTATTTT.

This chain uses TRBV30 with TRBJ2-1, with D perhaps matching TRBD2 (5 bases). Germline assignment: CDR1 GTSNPN and CDR2 SVGIG (reference sequence). The CDR3 has 16 amino acids. Trimming removed 0 bases from V and 2 bases from J, with 14 bases in between. The CDR3, as DNA: TGTGCCTGGAGTGTAGGCCTAGCCCAAACCTACAATGAGCAGTTCTTC. As protein: CAWSVGLAQTYNEQFF. Supplemented by reference TRBV30 and TRBJ2-1, the full variable domain reads SQTIHQWPATLVQPVGSPLSLECTVEGTSNPNLYWYRQAAGRGLQLLFYSVGIGQISSEVPQNLSASRPQDRQFILSSKKLLLSDSGFYLCAWSVGLAQTYNEQFFGPGTRLTVL.

This sequence joins TRBV7-9 and TRBJ1-1; 7 nucleotides line up with TRBD1. V shed 6 bases and J 1 base; nucleotides not matched to a gene: 14. The CDR3 extends over 17 amino acids. The germline V gene encodes CDR1 SEHNR and CDR2 FQNEAQ (reference sequence). DNA of the CDR3: TGTGCCAGCAGTTTCGGGGACAGTGTAAGGGGGAACACTGAAGCTTTCTTT. Protein product: CASSFGDSVRGNTEAFF.

In its sample, this clone was seen a few times. This sequence joins TRBV7-2 and TRBJ1-1; possibly TRBD1 for D (5 bases). Germline V gives CDR1 SGHTA, CDR2 FQGNSA. The CDR3 loop spans 13 amino acids. Trimming stripped 6 bases from V and 1 base from J, with 9 bases between. The CDR3, as DNA: TGTGCCAGCAGGGTACAGGCGAACACTGAAGCTTTCTTT. It codes for CASRVQANTEAFF.

This rearrangement joins TRBV4-1 to TRBJ1-1; D ambiguous. CDR1 is MGHRA and CDR2 is YSYEKL in the germline V gene. The germline V and J ends were trimmed by 1 base and 4 bases, with 13 bases remaining between them. The length of the CDR3 is 15 residues. CDR3 nucleotide sequence: TGCGCCAGCAGCCAAGGATTTTACAGATCCACTGAAGCTTTCTTT. Translated: CASSQGFYRSTEAFF.

The chain recombines TRBV4-2 with TRBJ1-3, with TRBD1 as a possible D gene (6 bases). Germline V gives CDR1 LGHNA, CDR2 YNFKEQ. This CDR3 has 15 amino acids. The V gene lost 0 bases and the J gene lost 8 bases, with 14 bases spanning the gap. CDR3 nucleotide sequence: TGTGCCAGCAGCCAAGAGCTCAGGGGTGTGTACACCATATATTTT. Protein: CASSQELRGVYTIYF.

This sequence joins TRBV7-3 and TRBJ2-6, with 7 positions matching TRBD2. The trim removed 0 bases at V and 2 bases at J, leaving 1 base unmatched. This CDR3 is 16 amino acids long. Germline V gene lookup returns CDR1 SGHTA and CDR2 FQGTGA. The CDR3 sequence: CASSLTAGAGANVLTF. The CDR3 nucleotides read TGTGCCAGCAGCTTAACGGCGGGGGCTGGGGCCAACGTCCTGACTTTC.

The genes are TRBV29-1 and TRBJ2-1, with 13 bases that match TRBD2. The CDR3 covers 17 residues. Trimming at V came to 0 bases and at J to 9 bases, leaving 11 bases not matched to a gene. Germline assignment: CDR1 SQVTM and CDR2 ANQGSEA. In DNA, the CDR3 is TGCAGCGTTGAAGAGCAGGGAGTCGGACTAGCGGGAGCTGAGCAGTTCTTC. Its translation is CSVEEQGVGLAGAEQFF.

This chain connects TRBV5-4 to TRBJ2-7; possibly TRBD2 for D (6 bases). This CDR3 comprises 14 residues. Trimming pared 4 bases from V and 2 bases from J, leaving 13 bases between. Germline lookup yields CDR1 SGHNT and CDR2 YYREEE (reference sequence). CDR3 bases: TGTGCCAGCAGCGGGGGGAACAGAGCCTACGAGCAGTACTTC. Amino acid sequence: CASSGGNRAYEQYF.